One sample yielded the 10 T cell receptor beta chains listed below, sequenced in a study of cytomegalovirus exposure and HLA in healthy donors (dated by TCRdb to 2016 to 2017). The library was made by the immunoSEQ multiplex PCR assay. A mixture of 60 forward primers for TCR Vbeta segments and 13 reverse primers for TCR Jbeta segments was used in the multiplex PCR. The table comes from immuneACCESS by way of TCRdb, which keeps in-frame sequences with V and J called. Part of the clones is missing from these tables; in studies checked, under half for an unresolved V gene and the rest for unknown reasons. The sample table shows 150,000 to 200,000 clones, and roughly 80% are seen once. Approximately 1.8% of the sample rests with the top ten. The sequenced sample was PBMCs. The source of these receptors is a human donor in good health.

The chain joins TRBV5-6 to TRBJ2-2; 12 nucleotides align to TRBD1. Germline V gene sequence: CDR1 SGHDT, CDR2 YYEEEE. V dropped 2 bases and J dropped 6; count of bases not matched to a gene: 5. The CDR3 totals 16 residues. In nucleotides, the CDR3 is TGTGCCAGCAGCTTTGGAGGGACAGGGGGCTCCGGGGAGCTGTTTTTT. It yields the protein CASSFGGTGGSGELFF.

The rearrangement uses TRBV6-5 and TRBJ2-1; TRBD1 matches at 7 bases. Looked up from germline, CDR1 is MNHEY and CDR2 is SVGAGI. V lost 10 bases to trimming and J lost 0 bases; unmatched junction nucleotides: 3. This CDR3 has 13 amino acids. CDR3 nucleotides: TGTGCCACTGGGACAGACTCCTACAATGAGCAGTTCTTC. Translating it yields CATGTDSYNEQFF.

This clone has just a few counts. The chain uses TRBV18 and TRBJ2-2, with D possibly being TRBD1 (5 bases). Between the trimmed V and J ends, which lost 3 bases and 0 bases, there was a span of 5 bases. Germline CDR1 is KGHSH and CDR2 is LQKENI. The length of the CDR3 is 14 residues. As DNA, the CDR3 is TGTGCCAGCTCACCGACAGCGAACACCGGGGAGCTGTTTTTT. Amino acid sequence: CASSPTANTGELFF.

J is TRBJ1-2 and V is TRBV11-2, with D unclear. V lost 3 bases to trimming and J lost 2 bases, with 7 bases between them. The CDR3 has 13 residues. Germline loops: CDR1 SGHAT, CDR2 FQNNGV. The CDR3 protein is CASSFGLNYGYTF. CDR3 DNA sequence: TGTGCCAGCAGCTTTGGACTCAACTATGGCTACACCTTC.

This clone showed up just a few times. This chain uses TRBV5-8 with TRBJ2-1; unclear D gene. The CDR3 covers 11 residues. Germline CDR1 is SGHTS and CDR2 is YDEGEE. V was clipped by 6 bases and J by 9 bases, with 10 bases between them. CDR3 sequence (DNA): TGTGCCAGCACCGCCACGGGTGAGCAGTTCTTC. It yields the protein CASTATGEQFF.

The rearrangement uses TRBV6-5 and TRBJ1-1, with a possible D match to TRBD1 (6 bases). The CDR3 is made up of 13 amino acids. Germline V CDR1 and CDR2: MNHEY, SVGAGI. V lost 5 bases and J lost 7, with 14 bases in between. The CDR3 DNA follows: TGTGCCAGCAGTCATGACAGGTATAGTGAAGCTTTCTTT. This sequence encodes CASSHDRYSEAFF.

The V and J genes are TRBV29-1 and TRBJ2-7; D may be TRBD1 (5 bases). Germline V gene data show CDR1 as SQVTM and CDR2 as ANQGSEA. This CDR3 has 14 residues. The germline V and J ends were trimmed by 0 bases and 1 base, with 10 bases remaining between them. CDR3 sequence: CSVEDRPGSYEQYF. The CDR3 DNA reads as TGCAGCGTTGAAGATCGTCCAGGGTCCTACGAGCAGTACTTC.

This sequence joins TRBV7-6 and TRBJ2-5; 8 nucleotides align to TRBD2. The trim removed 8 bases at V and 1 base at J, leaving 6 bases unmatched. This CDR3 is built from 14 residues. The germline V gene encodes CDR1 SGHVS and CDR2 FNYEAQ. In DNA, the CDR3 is TGTGCCAGCCTCGGAGCGGGGGCCCAAGAGACCCAGTACTTC. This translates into CASLGAGAQETQYF.

The CDR3 reads CASSGIGTGARSPLHF. DNA for the CDR3: TGTGCCAGCAGTGGAATAGGGACAGGGGCTCGATCACCCCTCCACTTT. V usage is TRBV27 and J usage is TRBJ1-6; 10 nucleotides agree with TRBD1. Germline V gives CDR1 MNHEY, CDR2 SMNVEV (reference sequence). This CDR3 region has 16 residues. With 5 bases clipped from V and 10 bases from J, the junction kept 11 bases outside the gene matches.

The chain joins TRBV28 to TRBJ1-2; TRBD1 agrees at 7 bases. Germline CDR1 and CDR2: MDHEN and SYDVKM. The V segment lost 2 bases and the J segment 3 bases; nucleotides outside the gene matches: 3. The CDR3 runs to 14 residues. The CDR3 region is CASSLGRGDYGYTF. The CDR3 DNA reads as TGTGCCAGCAGTTTAGGCAGGGGGGACTATGGCTACACCTTC.